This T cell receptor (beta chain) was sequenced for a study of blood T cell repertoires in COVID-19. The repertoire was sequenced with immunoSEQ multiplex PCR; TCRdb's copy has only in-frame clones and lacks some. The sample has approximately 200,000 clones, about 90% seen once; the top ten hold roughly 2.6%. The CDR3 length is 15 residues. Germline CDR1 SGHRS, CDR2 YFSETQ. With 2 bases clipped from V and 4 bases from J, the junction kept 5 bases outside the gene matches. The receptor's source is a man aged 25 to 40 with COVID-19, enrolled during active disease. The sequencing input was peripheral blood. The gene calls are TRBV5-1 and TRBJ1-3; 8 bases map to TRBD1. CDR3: CASSLNRGSGNTIYF. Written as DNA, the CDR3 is TGCGCCAGCAGCTTAAACAGGGGGTCAGGAAACACCATATATTTT.